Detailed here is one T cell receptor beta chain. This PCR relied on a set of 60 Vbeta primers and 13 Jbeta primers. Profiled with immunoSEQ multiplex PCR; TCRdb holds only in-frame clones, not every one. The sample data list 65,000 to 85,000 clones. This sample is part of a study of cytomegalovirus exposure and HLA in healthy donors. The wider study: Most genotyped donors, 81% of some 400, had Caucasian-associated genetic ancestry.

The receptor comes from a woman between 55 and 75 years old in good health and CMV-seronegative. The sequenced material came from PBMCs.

The CDR3 loop reads CASSSPGWGNYGYTF. CDR3 in DNA: TGTGCCAGCAGTTCTCCAGGGTGGGGTAACTATGGCTACACCTTC. This chain connects TRBV28 to TRBJ1-2; weak D call: TRBD1 (5 bases). The CDR3 has 15 residues. V lost 4 bases and J 1 base, leaving 13 bases between the germline ends. From germline, CDR1 is MDHEN and CDR2 SYDVKM.